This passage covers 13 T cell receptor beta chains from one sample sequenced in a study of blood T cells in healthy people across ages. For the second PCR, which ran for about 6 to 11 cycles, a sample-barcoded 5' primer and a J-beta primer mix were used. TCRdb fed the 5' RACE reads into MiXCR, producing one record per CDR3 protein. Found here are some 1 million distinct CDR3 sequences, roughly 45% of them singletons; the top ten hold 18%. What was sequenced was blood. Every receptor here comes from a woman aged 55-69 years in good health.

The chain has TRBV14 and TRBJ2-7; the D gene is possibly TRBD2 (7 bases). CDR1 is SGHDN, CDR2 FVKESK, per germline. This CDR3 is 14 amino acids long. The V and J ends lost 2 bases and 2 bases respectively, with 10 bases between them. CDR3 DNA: TGTGCCAGCAGCCAATGGGGGGGCCCCTACGAGCAGTACTTC. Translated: CASSQWGGPYEQYF.

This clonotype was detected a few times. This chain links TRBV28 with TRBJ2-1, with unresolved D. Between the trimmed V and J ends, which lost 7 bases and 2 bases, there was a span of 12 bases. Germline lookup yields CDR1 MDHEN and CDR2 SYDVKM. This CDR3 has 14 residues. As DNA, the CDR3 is TGTGCCAGCATACGGGCAGCAGCCTACAATGAGCAGTTCTTC. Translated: CASIRAAAYNEQFF. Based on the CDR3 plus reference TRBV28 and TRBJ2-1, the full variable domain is DVKVTQSSRYLVKRTGEKVFLECVQDMDHENMFWYRQDPGLGLRLIYFSYDVKMKEKGDIPEGYSVSREKKERFSLILESASTNQTSMYLCASIRAAAYNEQFFGPGTRLTVL.

The CDR3 protein is CASSQGIRDEQFF. The CDR3 bases are TGTGCCAGCAGCCAAGGAATCCGGGATGAGCAGTTCTTC. The chain links TRBV3-1 to TRBJ2-1; D gene unclear. Germline assignment: CDR1 LGHDT and CDR2 YNNKEL (reference sequence). Trimming pared 1 base from V and 8 bases from J, leaving 9 bases between. This CDR3 has 13 residues.

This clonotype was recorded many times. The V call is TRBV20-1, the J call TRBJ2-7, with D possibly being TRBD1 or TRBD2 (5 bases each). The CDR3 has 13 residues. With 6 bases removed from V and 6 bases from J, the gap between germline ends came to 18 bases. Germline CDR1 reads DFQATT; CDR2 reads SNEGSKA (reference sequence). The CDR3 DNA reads TGCAGTGCACGGGGCGAGTTGAGGGGCGAGCAGTACTTC. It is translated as CSARGELRGEQYF.

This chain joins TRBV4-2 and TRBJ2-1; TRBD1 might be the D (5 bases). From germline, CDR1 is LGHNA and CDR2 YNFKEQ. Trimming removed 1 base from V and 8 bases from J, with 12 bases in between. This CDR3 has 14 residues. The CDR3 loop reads CASSQGQGNDEQFF. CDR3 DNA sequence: TGTGCCAGCAGCCAAGGCCAGGGTAACGATGAGCAGTTCTTC.

The CDR3 here is CASSLDRGKPYTQYF. The CDR3 DNA sequence: TGTGCCAGCAGTCTGGACAGGGGAAAGCCTTATACGCAGTATTTT. The chain recombines TRBV12-3 or TRBV12-4 with TRBJ2-3, with TRBD1 identical over 9 bases. V shed 5 bases and J 7 bases; nucleotides not matched to a gene: 10. This CDR3 contains 15 residues.

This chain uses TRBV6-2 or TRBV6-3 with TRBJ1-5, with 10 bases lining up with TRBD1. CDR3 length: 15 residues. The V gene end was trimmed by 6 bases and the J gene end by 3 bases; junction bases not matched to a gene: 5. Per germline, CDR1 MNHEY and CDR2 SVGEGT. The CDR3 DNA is TGTGCCAGCAGAAAGACAGGGGGCAACAATCAGCCCCAGCATTTT. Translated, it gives CASRKTGGNNQPQHF.

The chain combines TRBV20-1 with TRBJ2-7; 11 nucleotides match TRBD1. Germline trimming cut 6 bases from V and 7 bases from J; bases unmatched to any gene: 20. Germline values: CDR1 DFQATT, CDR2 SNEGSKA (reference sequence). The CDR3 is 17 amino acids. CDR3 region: CSARTGGARLSYNEQYF. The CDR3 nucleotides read TGCAGTGCGAGGACAGGGGGCGCTCGTTTGAGCTACAATGAGCAGTACTTC.

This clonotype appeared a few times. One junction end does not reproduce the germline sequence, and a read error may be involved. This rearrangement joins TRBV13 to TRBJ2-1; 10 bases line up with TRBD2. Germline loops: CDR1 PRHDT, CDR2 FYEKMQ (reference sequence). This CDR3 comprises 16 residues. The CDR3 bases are TGCGCCAGCAGCTCCGCTAGCGGGAGTAGTTACAATGAGCAGTTCTTC. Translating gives CASSSASGSSYNEQFF.

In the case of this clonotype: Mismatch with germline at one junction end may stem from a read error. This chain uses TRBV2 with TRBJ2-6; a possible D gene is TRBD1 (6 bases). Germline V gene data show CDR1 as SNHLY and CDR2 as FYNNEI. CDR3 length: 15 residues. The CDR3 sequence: CASGEQGPGANVLTF. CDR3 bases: TGTGCCAGCGGTGAACAGGGACCTGGGGCCAACGTCCTGACTTTC. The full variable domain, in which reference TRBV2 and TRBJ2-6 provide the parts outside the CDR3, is EPEVTQTPSHQVTQMGQEVILRCVPISNHLYFYWYRQILGQKVEFLVSFYNNEISEKSEIFDDQFSVERPDGSNFTLKIRSTKLEDSAMYFCASGEQGPGANVLTFGAGSRLTVL.

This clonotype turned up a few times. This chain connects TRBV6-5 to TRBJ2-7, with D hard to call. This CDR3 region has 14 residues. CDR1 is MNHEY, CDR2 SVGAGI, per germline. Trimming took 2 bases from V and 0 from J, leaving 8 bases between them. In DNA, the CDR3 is TGTGCCAGCAGTTACGAAGGTGCCTCCTACGAGCAGTACTTC. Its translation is CASSYEGASYEQYF.

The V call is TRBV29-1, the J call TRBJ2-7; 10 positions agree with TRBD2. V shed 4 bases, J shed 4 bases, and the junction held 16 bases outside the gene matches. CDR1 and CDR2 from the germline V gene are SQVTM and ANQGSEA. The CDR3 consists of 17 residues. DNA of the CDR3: TGCAGCGTTGGGGGTGGGGCTAGCGGGAGAATCGGATACGAGCAGTACTTC. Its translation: CSVGGGASGRIGYEQYF.

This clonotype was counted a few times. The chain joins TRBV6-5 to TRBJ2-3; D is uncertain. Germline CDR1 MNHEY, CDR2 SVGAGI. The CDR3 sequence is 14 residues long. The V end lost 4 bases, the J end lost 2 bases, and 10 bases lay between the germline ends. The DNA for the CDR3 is TGTGCCAGCAGTTCCTCAGCTCCCACAGATACGCAGTATTTT. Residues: CASSSSAPTDTQYF.